The T cell receptor (beta chain) under discussion was sequenced for a study of metastatic and nonmetastatic thyroid tumors (TCRdb year 2020). Notes on the research overall: The researchers compared repertoires between peripheral blood samples and tumor or nodule tissue samples from patients with malignant or benign thyroid disease. General study outcomes and caveats: TCR beta diversity was reported as significantly higher in malignant tumors than in benign nodules, in both blood and tumor samples.

No treatment had been received by any patient before thyroid surgery. The study retrospectively analysed patient clinical samples collected from about 2011 to 2018 using T-cell receptor beta sequencing. From the cysteine through the phenylalanine, the CDR3 covers 15 amino acids. Only CDR3 DNA is held: 45 bases, read in frame from base 1. The germline ends are 12 bases apart after V is trimmed by 4 bases and J by 2 bases. CDR1 and CDR2, looked up from the germline V gene, are MRHNA and SNTAGT. Library generation was performed with PCR. Instrument used: Illumina HiSeq 4000. The TCR beta-chain CDR3 region of each patient was profiled by high-throughput sequencing. The authors' pipeline ran thus. The researchers built a classifier to tell apart papillary thyroid cancer patients with distant metastasis, based on CDR3 differences among clinicopathological groups. Repertoire diversity was assessed with the Shannon index, and tumor-blood repertoire similarity with the Morisita-Horn index. The raw public data were reprocessed by TCRdb itself: fastp quality trimming at Q25, MiXCR clonotype calling, in-frame beta chains only. The V and J calls here are based on TCRdb, not the publication. The sample table records 30,000 to 40,000 clones; about 29% of these occur just once. Together, the top ten hold 7.8% of the sample.

A word on this clone: It has no known antigen specificity. Base qualities were left out, and no much larger clone turns up one base away.

Rearrangement joined TRBV6-4 to TRBJ2-1, with no D gene named confidently. This clonotype originated in a female donor with papillary thyroid cancer or a benign thyroid nodule (not recorded which). Some clones in this sample may be carry-over from other donors' samples. The sample was blood. The DNA sequence reads TGTGCCAGCAGTGCCCTAGAGGCCCCCTACAATGAGCAGTTCTTC. It translates to CASSALEAPYNEQFF.